The source of this T cell receptor (beta chain) is a study of T cell changes during pregnancy in multiple sclerosis. TCRdb's table, derived via immunoSEQ multiplex PCR, lists solely in-frame clones and lacks some. The sample lists about 68,000 clones; about nine tenths were seen once. The length of the CDR3 is 16 residues. The ends lost 7 bases at V and 0 bases at J; junction bases unmatched: 5. In germline, CDR1 is LNHDA, CDR2 SQIVND (reference sequence). The V gene is TRBV19, the J gene TRBJ1-3; 11 nucleotides line up with TRBD1. This material consisted of peripheral blood, taken in the third trimester of pregnancy. The TCR originated in a female donor with multiple sclerosis, enrolled in a pregnancy study. The CDR3 here is CASNGQGAISGNTIYF. In nucleotides, the CDR3 is TGTGCCAGTAATGGACAGGGGGCAATCTCTGGAAACACCATATATTTT.